The 21 T cell receptor beta chains below come from one sample, sequenced in a study of graft-versus-host responses after intestinal transplantation. Intraepithelial and lamina propria lymphocytes were isolated from graft specimens. The method was immunoSEQ multiplex PCR; TCRdb's version includes in-frame clones alone and lacks a portion of them. The profile shows about 15,000 clones, around 67% of them singletons. The starting material was ileum tissue, obtained around 730 days after intestinal transplantation. The receptors shown here come from a human patient who received an intestinal transplant, so some T cells may come from the graft donor.

The chain uses TRBV7-8 and TRBJ2-7; D is ambiguous. Germline loops: CDR1 SGHVS, CDR2 FQNEAQ. The CDR3 runs to 14 residues. Trimming removed 0 bases at V and 2 bases at J, with 8 bases between. The CDR3 nucleotides read TGTGCCAGCAGCTTAGCGGCGGTCACCTACGAGCAGTACTTC. It codes for CASSLAAVTYEQYF. Full variable domain (missing parts from reference TRBV7-8 and TRBJ2-7): GAGVSQSPRYKVAKRGQDVALRCDPISGHVSLFWYQQALGQGPEFLTYFQNEAQLDKSGLPSDRFFAERPEGSVSTLKIQRTQQEDSAVYLCASSLAAVTYEQYFGPGTRLTVT.

The chain couples TRBV4-1 to TRBJ1-4, with 8 bases fitting TRBD1. The CDR3 has 18 amino acids. Germline V gives CDR1 MGHRA, CDR2 YSYEKL. J lost 3 bases, V lost 4 bases, and 13 bases had no gene match. The CDR3 region has the DNA TGCGCCAGCAGCCTAGGACAGGGCCCCGAGCTCGCTAATGAAAAACTGTTTTTT. Its protein is CASSLGQGPELANEKLFF.

This clone was counted between two and nine times. The rearrangement links TRBV4-3 to TRBJ2-5, with D possibly being TRBD1 (6 bases). Gene TRBJ2-7 matches the end of the DNA better, so the J call may be wrong. CDR1 LGHNA and CDR2 YSLEER come from the germline V gene. The CDR3 has 14 residues. For the CDR3, the DNA is TGCGCCAGCAGCCAAGGGACAGCCTACGACGAGCAGTACTTC. Its protein is CASSQGTAYDEQYF.

The V and J genes are TRBV11-3 and TRBJ2-2; 7 nucleotides agree with TRBD2. The CDR3 is 16 residues long. CDR1 is SGHNT and CDR2 is YENEEA in the germline V gene. V gave up 1 base and J gave up 5 bases; unmatched junction bases: 7. The CDR3 reads CASSLAGLEKTGELFF. CDR3 DNA: TGTGCCAGCAGCTTAGCCGGACTAGAAAAAACCGGGGAGCTGTTTTTT. The full variable domain, its missing parts supplied by reference TRBV11-3 and TRBJ2-2, is EAGVVQSPRYKIIEKKQPVAFWCNPISGHNTLYWYLQNLGQGPELLIRYENEEAVDDSQLPKDRFSAERLKGVDSTLKIQPAELGDSAVYLCASSLAGLEKTGELFFGEGSRLTVL.

The chain couples TRBV5-1 to TRBJ2-3; TRBD2 aligns across 10 bases. V dropped 0 bases and J dropped 0; count of bases not matched to a gene: 4. Germline loops: CDR1 SGHRS, CDR2 YFSETQ. The CDR3 runs 17 residues. CDR3 in DNA: TGCGCCAGCAGCTTGGTTGCTAGCGGGGGTAGCACAGATACGCAGTATTTT. Translating it yields CASSLVASGGSTDTQYF.

The table lists this clone with a few counts. This rearrangement joins TRBV18 to TRBJ2-7; 7 bases agree with TRBD1. CDR3 length: 14 residues. In germline, CDR1 is KGHSH, CDR2 LQKENI. V shed 6 bases, J shed 2 bases, and the junction held 7 bases outside the gene matches. The CDR3 spells CASSRDRVAYEQYF. The CDR3 bases are TGTGCCAGCTCCCGAGACAGGGTGGCCTACGAGCAGTACTTC.

The rearrangement links TRBV6-1 to TRBJ1-6; possibly TRBD1 for D (6 bases). Germline CDR1 is MNHNS and CDR2 is SASEGT. With 3 bases removed from V and 10 bases from J, the gap between germline ends came to 16 bases. The CDR3 totals 15 residues. Here the CDR3 DNA reads TGTGCCAGCAGTGAGGTCGAGGGGGTTCGGTCACCCCTCCACTTT. Protein: CASSEVEGVRSPLHF.

V gene TRBV5-1 combines with J gene TRBJ1-3; D gene ambiguous. This CDR3 has 17 residues. V was shortened by 0 bases and J by 2 bases, with 15 bases between the two germline ends. From germline, CDR1 is SGHRS and CDR2 YFSETQ. The CDR3 spells CASSLAGGVRTGNTIYF. The CDR3 nucleotides read TGCGCCAGCAGCTTGGCCGGCGGGGTACGAACTGGAAACACCATATATTTT.

The chain employs TRBV19 and TRBJ1-2, with 7 bases lining up with TRBD1. Germline CDR1 reads LNHDA; CDR2 reads SQIVND (reference sequence). The CDR3 consists of 15 residues. Trimming cost V 9 bases and J 3 bases; bases outside gene matches: 13. CDR3 loop: CASRTTGFGDYGYTF. The CDR3 nucleotides read TGTGCCAGCCGAACGACAGGGTTTGGCGACTATGGCTACACCTTC.

CDR3 in amino acids: CASSVDAPGMGYNEQFF. The CDR3 nucleotides are TGTGCCAGCAGCGTAGACGCCCCGGGAATGGGATACAATGAGCAGTTCTTC. The chain carries TRBV9 and TRBJ2-1, with D maybe TRBD2 (5 bases). The CDR3 covers 17 residues. Germline values: CDR1 SGDLS, CDR2 YYNGEE. V gave up 0 bases and J gave up 4 bases, with 17 bases separating them.

By sample share, this clone is medium-sized. For the CDR3, the DNA is TGTGCCAGCAGCGGGGGGGCAGGGGGTAATCAGCCCCAGCATTTT. Amino acid sequence: CASSGGAGGNQPQHF. The chain carries TRBV9 and TRBJ1-5; 7 nucleotides line up with TRBD1. The CDR3 is made up of 15 amino acids. J gave up 4 bases and V 3 bases, and 7 bases lay outside the gene matches. The germline V gene encodes CDR1 SGDLS and CDR2 YYNGEE.

This clone occurred once. J is TRBJ1-4 and V is TRBV9; 7 bases are a match to TRBD1. The CDR3 extends over 15 amino acids. Germline CDR1 reads SGDLS; CDR2 reads YYNGEE. V gave up 4 bases and J gave up 3 bases; unmatched junction bases: 6. The CDR3 spells CASSKTGTANEKLFF. The CDR3 region has the DNA TGTGCCAGCAGCAAAACCGGGACAGCTAATGAAAAACTGTTTTTT.

This clone was seen more than once but under ten times. The genes are TRBV6-1 and TRBJ1-1; 9 bases map to TRBD1. This CDR3 comprises 15 residues. Germline CDR1 reads MNHNS; CDR2 reads SASEGT. J gave up 4 bases and V 3 bases, and 6 bases lay outside the gene matches. CDR3 nucleotide sequence: TGTGCCAGCAGTGAGGGGACAGGGTTTAGCACTGAAGCTTTCTTT. Its protein is CASSEGTGFSTEAFF.

This clone turned up a few times. The chain links TRBV4-3 to TRBJ1-1, with 7 bases identical to TRBD1. CDR1 is LGHNA, CDR2 YSLEER, per germline. The CDR3 has 13 amino acids. V dropped 7 bases and J dropped 4; count of bases not matched to a gene: 6. The CDR3 spells CASKIAGGTEAFF. DNA for the CDR3: TGCGCCAGCAAGATTGCAGGGGGCACTGAAGCTTTCTTT.

J is TRBJ2-5 and V is TRBV2; 9 nucleotides agree with TRBD1. Unmatched junction bases numbered 8, after V lost 4 bases and J lost 2 bases. CDR1 SNHLY and CDR2 FYNNEI come from the germline V gene. The CDR3 loop spans 16 amino acids. The CDR3 region is CASSVGPGQGQETQYF. In DNA, the CDR3 is TGTGCCAGCAGTGTGGGACCGGGACAGGGTCAAGAGACCCAGTACTTC.

The chain has TRBV29-1 and TRBJ2-3, with TRBD1 as a possible D gene (6 bases). CDR1 is SQVTM and CDR2 is ANQGSEA in the germline V gene. The germline V and J ends were trimmed by 0 bases and 2 bases, with 18 bases remaining between them. This CDR3 comprises 17 residues. The CDR3 region is CSVEDFHRALITDTQYF. In DNA form, the CDR3 reads TGCAGCGTTGAAGATTTTCACAGGGCCCTAATCACAGATACGCAGTATTTT.

The V call is TRBV7-8, the J call TRBJ2-1; 8 bases fit TRBD2. CDR3 length: 15 residues. Germline V gives CDR1 SGHVS, CDR2 FQNEAQ. Germline trimming cut 3 bases from V and 6 bases from J; bases unmatched to any gene: 7. As DNA, the CDR3 is TGTGCCAGCAGCTTCCCGGGACTAGATTTCAATGAGCAGTTCTTC. It yields the protein CASSFPGLDFNEQFF.

The gene calls are TRBV14 and TRBJ1-5, with D tentatively TRBD1 (5 bases). CDR3 length: 15 amino acids. Looked up from germline, CDR1 is SGHDN and CDR2 is FVKESK. V dropped 9 bases and J dropped 1 base, with 16 bases sitting between them. The CDR3 protein is CARDLRDWSNQPQHF. For the CDR3, the DNA is TGTGCCAGAGACCTCAGGGATTGGAGCAATCAGCCCCAGCATTTT. The entire variable domain, with the rest obtained from reference TRBV14 and TRBJ1-5, is as follows: EAGVTQFPSHSVIEKGQTVTLRCDPISGHDNLYWYRRVMGKEIKFLLHFVKESKQDESGMPNNRFLAERTGGTYSTLKVQPAELEDSGVYFCARDLRDWSNQPQHFGDGTRLSIL.

This clone was counted between two and nine times. The rearrangement joins TRBV9 to TRBJ2-3, with D possibly TRBD1 on 5 matching bases. The CDR3 is 16 residues long. CDR1 and CDR2 from the germline V gene are SGDLS and YYNGEE. V lost 0 bases to trimming and J lost 0 bases, with 11 bases between them. CDR3 bases: TGTGCCAGCAGCGTAGGTGGGGCAGGTAGCACAGATACGCAGTATTTT. Translated: CASSVGGAGSTDTQYF.

For the CDR3, the DNA is TGTGCCAGCAGCTTAGCGCGATCGCTCTCCTACGAGCAGTACTTC. This encodes CASSLARSLSYEQYF. The V and J genes are TRBV7-2 and TRBJ2-7; D gene uncertain. CDR1 and CDR2 (germline): SGHTA, FQGNSA. This CDR3 is 15 amino acids long. Trimming removed 0 bases at V and 0 bases at J, with 9 bases between.

This clone was recorded only once. This chain joins TRBV15 and TRBJ2-7; TRBD1 might be the D (6 bases). Germline loops: CDR1 LNHNV, CDR2 YYDKDF (reference sequence). V lost 0 bases and J lost 3, with 15 bases in between. The CDR3 spans 16 residues. As DNA, the CDR3 is TGTGCCACCAGCAGAGATGGGGCAGGGGCGGTCTACGAGCAGTACTTC. Amino acids: CATSRDGAGAVYEQYF.